The rows below give T cell receptor beta chains drawn from one sample of a study of T-cell reconstitution after alpha-beta-depleted transplantation in children. MiXCR, applied by TCRdb to the PCR reads, yields one record per CDR3 protein. The sample records approximately 210,000 distinct CDR3 sequences, approximately 17% being singletons. The source material was PBMCs, mostly from graft donor cells, sampled 360 days after TCRalphabeta/CD19-depleted stem cell transplant. These receptors all stem from a male patient between 2 and 10 years old who had a stem cell transplant for acute lymphoblastic leukemia, so the T cells may come from the graft donor. The CDR3 runs from the conserved cysteine through the conserved F or W. D genes are given only for firm matches. The size field is filled for only some rows; it gives once, few, many or a size class.

size	length	V	J	D	DNA	CDR3
-	14	TRBV29-1	TRBJ2-7	-	TGCAGCGTTGGGGTGGGGGCAGGCTCCTACGAGCAGTACTTC	CSVGVGAGSYEQYF
few	15	TRBV7-6	TRBJ2-3	TRBD1	TGTGCCAGCAGCTCACAGGGGGCCGGCACAGATACGCAGTATTTT	CASSSQGAGTDTQYF
-	16	TRBV6-1	TRBJ2-2	-	TGTGCCAGTGGACTTTCTAAACTAGACCCGACCGGGGAGCTGTTTTTT	CASGLSKLDPTGELFF
-	14	TRBV2	TRBJ2-7	-	TGTGCCAGCAGTGAAGGGACAGCAATCTACGAGCAGTACTTC	CASSEGTAIYEQYF
few	18	TRBV5-1	TRBJ2-2	TRBD1	TGCGCCAGCAGCTTGAAGGACAGGGGAAGCGCGAACACCGGGGAGCTGTTTTTT	CASSLKDRGSANTGELFF
few	15	TRBV25-1	TRBJ2-5	TRBD2	TGTGCCAGCAGTCCTAGAGGACTAGCCCAAGAGACCCAGTACTTC	CASSPRGLAQETQYF
-	15	TRBV27	TRBJ2-5	-	TGTGCCAGCAGTTACTTGCCGGGAAGGGAAGAGACCCAGTACTTC	CASSYLPGREETQYF
few	15	TRBV5-6	TRBJ2-2	-	TGTGCCAGCAGCCCGCTGGCCGACAAGGACGGGGAGCTGTTTTTT	CASSPLADKDGELFF
few	17	TRBV7-9	TRBJ2-5	TRBD2	TGTGCCAGCAGCTCGCCCCAGACTAGCGGGGAACAAGAGACCCAGTACTTC	CASSSPQTSGEQETQYF
-	13	TRBV27	TRBJ2-3	-	TGTGCCAGCAGTATCCTTAGCACAGATACGCAGTATTTT	CASSILSTDTQYF
few	13	TRBV25-1	TRBJ2-2	-	TGTGCCAGCAGCCCTTTTGGGCCCGGGGAGCTGTTTTTT	CASSPFGPGELFF
few	16	TRBV18	TRBJ2-1	TRBD1	TGTGCCAGCTCACCAGGGACAGGGAGGGAGTACAATGAGCAGTTCTTC	CASSPGTGREYNEQFF
-	16	TRBV7-9	TRBJ2-5	TRBD2	TGTGCCAGCAGCTTGATCCTAGCGGGGGGCAGAGAGACCCAGTACTTC	CASSLILAGGRETQYF
-	12	TRBV3-1	TRBJ1-1	-	TGTGCCAGCAGCCCCGGGGGTCATGGGGCTTTCTTT	CASSPGGHGAFF
-	17	TRBV20-1	TRBJ2-3	TRBD2	TGCTGTGCTAGAGATCTCGGACTAGTTAGAAGCACAGATACGCAGTATTTT	CCARDLGLVRSTDTQYF
few	8	TRBV2	TRBJ2-1	-	TGTGCCAGCAGTGAAGTGGTCTTC	CASSEVVF
-	12	TRBV7-9	TRBJ1-1	TRBD1	TGTGCCAGCAGCCGAGACAGGGGTGAAGCTTTCTTT	CASSRDRGEAFF
-	14	TRBV18	TRBJ1-1	-	TGTGCCAGCTCAGCCGACAGCATGAACACTGAAGCTTTCTTT	CASSADSMNTEAFF
few	16	TRBV7-8	TRBJ2-3	-	TGTGCCAGCAACCCCCCAGGGGCTGGCTTAGCAGATACGCAGTATTTT	CASNPPGAGLADTQYF
-	16	TRBV12-3/TRBV12-4	TRBJ2-3	TRBD1	TGTGCCAGCAGCCCAGGGACAGGATCCCGCACAGATACGCAGTATTTT	CASSPGTGSRTDTQYF
many	15	TRBV7-9	TRBJ2-1	-	TGTGCCAGCAGCACGATCAAGAGCTCCTACAATGAGCAGTTCTTC	CASSTIKSSYNEQFF
once	18	TRBV4-1	TRBJ2-3	TRBD2	TGCGCCAGCAGCTATGCGGGAGGGAGAGGGGGGGGCCCGAATACGCAGTATTTT	CASSYAGGRGGGPNTQYF
few	17	TRBV29-1	TRBJ2-3	-	TGCAGCGTTACTGGGTCCAACTTCCCGGATAGCACAGATACGCAGTATTTT	CSVTGSNFPDSTDTQYF
-	13	TRBV7-2	TRBJ1-2	-	TGTGCCAGGGAGGGGGGAACTAACTATGGCTACACCTTC	CAREGGTNYGYTF
few	15	TRBV2	TRBJ2-5	-	TGTGCCAGCAGCACACAGGGGGTAGGGGAGGGGACCCAGTACTTC	CASSTQGVGEGTQYF
few	20	TRBV12-3/TRBV12-4	TRBJ2-3	TRBD2	TGTGCCAGCAGTTTAAGGACCCTCGGATTGTCTAGCGGGACCCCCGGTACGCAGTATTTT	CASSLRTLGLSSGTPGTQYF
many	13	TRBV7-3	TRBJ1-1	-	TGTGCCAGCAGCTTATACGAGAACACTGAAGCTTTCTTT	CASSLYENTEAFF
many	13	TRBV5-5	TRBJ2-2	-	TGTGCCAGCAGCTTGGGCTACACCGGGGAGCTGTTTTTT	CASSLGYTGELFF
-	15	TRBV20-1	TRBJ2-5	TRBD2	TGCAGTGCTGCCCCATACGGGGAGGGAACGGGGACCCAGTACTTC	CSAAPYGEGTGTQYF
few	12	TRBV7-6	TRBJ1-3	-	TGTGCCAGCAGCTCAGTTCCAAGCACCATATATTTT	CASSSVPSTIYF
-	16	TRBV7-6	TRBJ1-3	TRBD1	TGTGCCAGCAGCCCCGGACAGGGAGCCTCTGGAAACACCATATATTTT	CASSPGQGASGNTIYF
few	19	TRBV5-1	TRBJ2-5	TRBD2	TGCGCCAGCAGCTTGGACGCCGGGACTAGCGGACTTCTCATAAAGACCCAGTACTTC	CASSLDAGTSGLLIKTQYF
-	19	TRBV28	TRBJ2-1	TRBD2	TGTGCCAGCAGTTTATGGGGAGGGGGCCTAGCGGGAGTATTGAATGAGCAGTTCTTC	CASSLWGGGLAGVLNEQFF
-	13	TRBV27	TRBJ2-4	-	TGTGCCAGCAGTGCGGGGGCGAAAAACATTCAGTACTTC	CASSAGAKNIQYF
many	15	TRBV9	TRBJ2-3	-	TGTGCCAGCAGATTGGGTTTTGGGGGAGCAGATACGCAGTATTTT	CASRLGFGGADTQYF
many	15	TRBV14	TRBJ2-5	-	TGTGCCAGCAGCCTCTTAAAGGGGGGGGAAGAGACCCAGTACTTC	CASSLLKGGEETQYF
once	16	TRBV13	TRBJ2-5	TRBD2	TGTGCCAGCAGCTCGCGGACTAGCGGGGGGGGGGAGACCCAGTACTTC	CASSSRTSGGGETQYF
-	15	TRBV5-1	TRBJ2-6	-	TGCGCCAGCAGCCCCGACAGCTCTGGGGCCAACGTCCTGACTTTC	CASSPDSSGANVLTF
few	16	TRBV25-1	TRBJ2-1	TRBD2	TGTGCCAGCAGTGAAACTGGGACTAGCGGACAACTTGAGGGGTTCTTC	CASSETGTSGQLEGFF
few	16	TRBV15	TRBJ2-1	-	TGTGCCACCAGCAGAAGATCCCATCAGCTAGTGAATGAGCAGTTCTTC	CATSRRSHQLVNEQFF
many	15	TRBV6-1	TRBJ2-7	TRBD1	TGTGCCAGCAGTCCGGGACAGGGGTCGACCTACGAGCAGTACTTC	CASSPGQGSTYEQYF
-	14	TRBV12-3/TRBV12-4	TRBJ1-1	-	TGTGCCAGCAGACAGTCGAGGGTAAACACTGAAGCTTTCTTT	CASRQSRVNTEAFF
many	17	TRBV5-1	TRBJ2-2	-	TGCGCCAGCAGCTTGGCGGTATTAGCGCCGAACACCGGGGAGCTGTTTTTT	CASSLAVLAPNTGELFF
large	13	TRBV12-3/TRBV12-4	TRBJ2-3	-	TGTGCCAGCAGTTTTGTTAGCACAGATACGCAGTATTTT	CASSFVSTDTQYF
-	15	TRBV29-1	TRBJ1-2	-	TGCAGCGTTGAAGATTGGTGGGGCGGGAGCTATGGCTACACCTTC	CSVEDWWGGSYGYTF
-	12	TRBV6-2/TRBV6-3	TRBJ2-1	-	TGTGCCAGCAGCTGGACACCGGCCGAGCAGTTCTTC	CASSWTPAEQFF
-	15	TRBV2	TRBJ1-2	-	TGTGCCAGCAGTGATTCGTCACAGGCTAACTATGGCTACACCTTC	CASSDSSQANYGYTF
-	16	TRBV10-3	TRBJ2-5	TRBD2	TGTGCCATCAGTGAGTCGACTGAGCGGGAGGCAGAGACCCAGTACTTC	CAISESTEREAETQYF
few	15	TRBV19	TRBJ2-2	TRBD1	TGTGCCAGTAGCCCCCCGAGGGGGCTCGCCGGGGAGCTGTTTTTT	CASSPPRGLAGELFF
few	14	TRBV29-1	TRBJ2-5	-	TGCAGCGTTGAATTCGAAACTAGCATAAAGGCCCAGTACTTC	CSVEFETSIKAQYF
few	14	TRBV18	TRBJ2-5	-	TGTGCCAGCTCACCTCGGGACGGTCCAGAGACCCAGTACTTC	CASSPRDGPETQYF
-	12	TRBV15	TRBJ2-2	-	TGTGCCACCAGCAGAGCGACCGGGGAGCTGTTTTTT	CATSRATGELFF
-	14	TRBV7-7	TRBJ2-5	-	TGTGCTAGCAGCTCTAGGCCCTACGGAGAGACCCAGTACTTC	CASSSRPYGETQYF
few	14	TRBV2	TRBJ1-2	-	TGTGCCAGCAGGGAGGGACAATACGACTATGGCTACACCTTC	CASREGQYDYGYTF
-	14	TRBV5-1	TRBJ1-5	TRBD1	TGCGCCAGCCGGCTAGGACAGGGGAGGCAGCCCCAGCATTTT	CASRLGQGRQPQHF
-	11	TRBV12-3/TRBV12-4	TRBJ1-2	-	TGTGCCAGCAGTTTAGGGCTCGGCTACACCTTC	CASSLGLGYTF
-	15	TRBV20-1	TRBJ1-4	-	TGCAGTGCCCCGAAGCCACAGGGTGGGAGGGAAAAACTGTTTTTT	CSAPKPQGGREKLFF